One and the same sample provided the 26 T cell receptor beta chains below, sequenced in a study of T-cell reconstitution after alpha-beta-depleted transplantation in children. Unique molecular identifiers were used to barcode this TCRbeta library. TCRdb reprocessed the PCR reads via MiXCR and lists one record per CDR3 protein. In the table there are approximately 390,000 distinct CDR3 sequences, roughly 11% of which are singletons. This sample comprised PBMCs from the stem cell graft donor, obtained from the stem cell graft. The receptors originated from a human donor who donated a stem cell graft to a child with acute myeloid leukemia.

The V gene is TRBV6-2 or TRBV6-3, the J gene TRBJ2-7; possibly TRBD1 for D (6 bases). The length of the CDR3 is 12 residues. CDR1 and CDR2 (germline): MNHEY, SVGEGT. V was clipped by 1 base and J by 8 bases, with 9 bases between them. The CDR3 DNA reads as TGTGCCAGCAGTTACTGGGGGCTACAGCAGTACTTC. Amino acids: CASSYWGLQQYF.

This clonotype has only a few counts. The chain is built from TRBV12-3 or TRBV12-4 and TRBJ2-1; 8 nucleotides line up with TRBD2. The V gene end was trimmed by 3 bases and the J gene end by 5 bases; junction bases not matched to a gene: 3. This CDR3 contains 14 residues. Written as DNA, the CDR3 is TGTGCCAGCAGTTTGACTAGCGCGGACAATGAGCAGTTCTTC. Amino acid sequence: CASSLTSADNEQFF.

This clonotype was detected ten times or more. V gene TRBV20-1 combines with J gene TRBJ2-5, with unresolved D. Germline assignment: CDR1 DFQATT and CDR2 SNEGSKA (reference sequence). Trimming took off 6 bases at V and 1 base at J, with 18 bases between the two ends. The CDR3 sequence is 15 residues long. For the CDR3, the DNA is TGCAGTGCACAACTAACAGCGTCCTTCCAAGAGACCCAGTACTTC. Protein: CSAQLTASFQETQYF.

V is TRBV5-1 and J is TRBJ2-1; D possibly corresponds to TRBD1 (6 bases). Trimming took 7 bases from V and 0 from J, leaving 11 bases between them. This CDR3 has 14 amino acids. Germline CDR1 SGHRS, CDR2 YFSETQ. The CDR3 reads CASGKDSSYNEQFF. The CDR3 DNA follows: TGCGCCAGCGGAAAGGACAGCTCCTACAATGAGCAGTTCTTC.

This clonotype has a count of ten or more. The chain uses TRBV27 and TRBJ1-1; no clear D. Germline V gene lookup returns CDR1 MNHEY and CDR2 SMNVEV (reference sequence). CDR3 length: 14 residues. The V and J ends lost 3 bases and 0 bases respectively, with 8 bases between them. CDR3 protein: CASSFRRLNTEAFF. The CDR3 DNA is TGTGCCAGCAGTTTCCGACGGTTGAACACTGAAGCTTTCTTT.

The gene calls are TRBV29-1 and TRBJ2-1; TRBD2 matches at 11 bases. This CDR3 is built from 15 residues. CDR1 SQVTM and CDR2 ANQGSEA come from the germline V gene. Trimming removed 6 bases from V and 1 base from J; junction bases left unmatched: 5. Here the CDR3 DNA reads TGCAGCGTCGATAGCGGGAGGGGGTCCTACAATGAGCAGTTCTTC. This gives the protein CSVDSGRGSYNEQFF.

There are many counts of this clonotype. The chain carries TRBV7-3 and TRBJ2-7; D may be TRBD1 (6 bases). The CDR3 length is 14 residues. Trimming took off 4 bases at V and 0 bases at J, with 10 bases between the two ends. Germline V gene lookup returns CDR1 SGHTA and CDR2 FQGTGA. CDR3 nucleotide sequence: TGTGCCAGCAGCTCATCGACAGGCTCCTACGAGCAGTACTTC. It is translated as CASSSSTGSYEQYF. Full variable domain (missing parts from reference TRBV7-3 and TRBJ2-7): GAGVSQTPSNKVTEKGKYVELRCDPISGHTALYWYRQSLGQGPEFLIYFQGTGAADDSGLPNDRFFAVRPEGSVSTLKIQRTERGDSAVYLCASSSSTGSYEQYFGPGTRLTVT.

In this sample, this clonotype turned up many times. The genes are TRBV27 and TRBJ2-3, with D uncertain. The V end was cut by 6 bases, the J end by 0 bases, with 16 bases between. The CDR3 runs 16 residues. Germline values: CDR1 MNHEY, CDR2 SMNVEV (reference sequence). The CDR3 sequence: CASSPLASTSTDTQYF. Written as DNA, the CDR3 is TGTGCCAGCAGCCCACTGGCATCGACAAGCACAGATACGCAGTATTTT.

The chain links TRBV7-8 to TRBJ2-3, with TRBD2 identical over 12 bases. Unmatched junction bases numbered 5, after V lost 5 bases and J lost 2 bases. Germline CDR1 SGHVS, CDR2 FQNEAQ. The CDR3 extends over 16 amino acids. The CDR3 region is CASSPGLAGNTDTQYF. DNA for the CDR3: TGTGCCAGCAGCCCTGGACTAGCGGGGAACACAGATACGCAGTATTTT.

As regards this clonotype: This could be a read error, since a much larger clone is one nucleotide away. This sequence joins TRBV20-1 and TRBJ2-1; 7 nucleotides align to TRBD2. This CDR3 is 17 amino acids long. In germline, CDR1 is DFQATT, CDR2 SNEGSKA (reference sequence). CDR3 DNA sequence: TGCTGTGCTAGAGATAGGGGAGGGAGCCCCCGGCCGTTTGAGCAGTTCTTC. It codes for CCARDRGGSPRPFEQFF.

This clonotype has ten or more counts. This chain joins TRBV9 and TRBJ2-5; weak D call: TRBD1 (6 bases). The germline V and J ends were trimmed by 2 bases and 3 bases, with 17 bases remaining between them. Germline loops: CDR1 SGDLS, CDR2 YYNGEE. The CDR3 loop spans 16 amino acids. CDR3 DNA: TGTGCCAGCAGCGTCCGGGACAACTGGGGGAAAGAGACCCAGTACTTC. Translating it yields CASSVRDNWGKETQYF.

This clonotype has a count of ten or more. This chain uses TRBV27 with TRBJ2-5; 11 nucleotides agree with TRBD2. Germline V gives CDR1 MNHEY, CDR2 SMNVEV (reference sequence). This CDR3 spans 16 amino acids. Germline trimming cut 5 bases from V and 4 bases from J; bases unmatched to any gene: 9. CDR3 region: CASSALLAGAAETQYF. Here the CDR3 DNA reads TGTGCCAGCAGTGCACTACTAGCGGGAGCGGCAGAGACCCAGTACTTC.

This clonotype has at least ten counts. The chain's CDR3 is CASSLTRTSTEAFF. CDR3 sequence (DNA): TGTGCCAGCAGCTTAACGAGGACGAGCACTGAAGCTTTCTTT. The chain employs TRBV7-6 and TRBJ1-1; no clear D gene. The CDR3 sequence is 14 residues long. V lost 2 bases to trimming and J lost 4 bases, with 11 bases between them. Germline loops: CDR1 SGHVS, CDR2 FNYEAQ.

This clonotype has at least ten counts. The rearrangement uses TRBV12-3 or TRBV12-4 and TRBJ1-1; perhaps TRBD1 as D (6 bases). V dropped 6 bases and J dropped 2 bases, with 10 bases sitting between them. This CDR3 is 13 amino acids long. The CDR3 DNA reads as TGTGCCAGCAGCTTGACAGGTAACACTGAAGCTTTCTTT. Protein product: CASSLTGNTEAFF.

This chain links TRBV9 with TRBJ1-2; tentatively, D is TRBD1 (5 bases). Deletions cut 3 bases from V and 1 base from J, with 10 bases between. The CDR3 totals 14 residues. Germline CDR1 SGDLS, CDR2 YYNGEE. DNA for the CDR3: TGTGCCAGCAGCGAGACAGACGTTAACTATGGCTACACCTTC. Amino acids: CASSETDVNYGYTF.

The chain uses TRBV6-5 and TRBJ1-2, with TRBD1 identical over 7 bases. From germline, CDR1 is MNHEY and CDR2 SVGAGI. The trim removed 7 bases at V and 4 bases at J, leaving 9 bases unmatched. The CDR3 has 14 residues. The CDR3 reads CASTPDRLSYGYTF. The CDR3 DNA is TGTGCCAGCACTCCGGACAGGCTCTCCTATGGCTACACCTTC.

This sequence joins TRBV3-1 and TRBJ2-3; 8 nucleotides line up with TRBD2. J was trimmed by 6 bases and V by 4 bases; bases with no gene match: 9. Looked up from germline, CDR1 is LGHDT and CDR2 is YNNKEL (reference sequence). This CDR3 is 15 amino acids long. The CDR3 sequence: CASSLGTRVIDTQYF. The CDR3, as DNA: TGTGCCAGCAGCCTCGGGACTAGAGTTATTGATACGCAGTATTTT.

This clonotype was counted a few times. The CDR3 DNA reads as TGTGCCAGCAGTTCACTGACGGGACTAGGGAGCTCCTACAATGAGCAGTTCTTC. Protein product: CASSSLTGLGSSYNEQFF. This chain connects TRBV6-5 to TRBJ2-1; TRBD2 agrees at 8 bases. Germline V gene lookup returns CDR1 MNHEY and CDR2 SVGAGI. This CDR3 comprises 18 residues. The V and J ends lost 4 bases and 0 bases, in that order; junction bases with no gene match: 11.

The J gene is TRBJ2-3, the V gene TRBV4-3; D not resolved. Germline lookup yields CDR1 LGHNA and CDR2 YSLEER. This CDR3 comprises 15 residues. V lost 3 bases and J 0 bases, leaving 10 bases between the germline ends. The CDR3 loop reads CASSQQGSSTDTQYF. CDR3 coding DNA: TGCGCCAGCAGCCAGCAAGGATCTAGCACAGATACGCAGTATTTT.

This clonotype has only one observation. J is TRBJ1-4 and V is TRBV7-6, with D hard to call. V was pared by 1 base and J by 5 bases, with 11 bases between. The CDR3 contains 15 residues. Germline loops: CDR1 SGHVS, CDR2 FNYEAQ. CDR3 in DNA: TGTGCCAGCAGCTTAGGTGGCAGTTTAAATGAAAAACTGTTTTTT. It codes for CASSLGGSLNEKLFF.

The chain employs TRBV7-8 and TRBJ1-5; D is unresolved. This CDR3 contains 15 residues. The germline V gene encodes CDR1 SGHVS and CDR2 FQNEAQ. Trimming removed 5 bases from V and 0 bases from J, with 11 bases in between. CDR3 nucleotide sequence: TGTGCCAGCAGCACGCGACCGGTTAGCAATCAGCCCCAGCATTTT. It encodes CASSTRPVSNQPQHF.

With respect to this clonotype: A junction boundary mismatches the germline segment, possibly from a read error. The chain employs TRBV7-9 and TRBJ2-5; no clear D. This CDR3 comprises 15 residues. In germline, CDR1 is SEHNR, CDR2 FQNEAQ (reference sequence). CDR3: CASRLGSGHQETQYF. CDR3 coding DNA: TGTGCCAGCAGGTTAGGGTCAGGCCACCAAGAGACCCAGTACTTC.

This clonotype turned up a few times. The CDR3 is CASRRTQGANTGELFF. The CDR3 nucleotides read TGCGCCAGCAGAAGAACACAGGGGGCCAACACCGGGGAGCTGTTTTTT. The chain recombines TRBV5-1 with TRBJ2-2; 9 nucleotides agree with TRBD1. V gave up 5 bases and J gave up 2 bases; unmatched junction bases: 7. The V gene's germline CDR1 is SGHRS and CDR2 YFSETQ. CDR3 length: 16 amino acids. The complete variable domain, with remaining parts taken from reference TRBV5-1 and TRBJ2-2, reads KAGVTQTPRYLIKTRGQQVTLSCSPISGHRSVSWYQQTPGQGLQFLFEYFSETQRNKGNFPGRFSGRQFSNSRSEMNVSTLELGDSALYLCASRRTQGANTGELFFGEGSRLTVL.

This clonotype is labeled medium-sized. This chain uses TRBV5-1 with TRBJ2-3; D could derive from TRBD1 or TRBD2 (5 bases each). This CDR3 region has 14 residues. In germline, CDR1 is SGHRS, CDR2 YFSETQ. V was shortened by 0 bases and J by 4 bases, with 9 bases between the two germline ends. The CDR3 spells CASSLGGFPDTQYF. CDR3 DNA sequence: TGCGCCAGCAGCTTGGGGGGGTTTCCAGATACGCAGTATTTT.

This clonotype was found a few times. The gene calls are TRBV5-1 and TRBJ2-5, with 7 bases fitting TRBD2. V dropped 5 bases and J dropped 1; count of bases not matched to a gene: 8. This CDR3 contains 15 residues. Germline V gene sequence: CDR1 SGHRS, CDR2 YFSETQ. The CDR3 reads CASSSSGGPQETQYF. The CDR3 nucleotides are TGCGCCAGCAGTAGTTCGGGGGGACCCCAAGAGACCCAGTACTTC.

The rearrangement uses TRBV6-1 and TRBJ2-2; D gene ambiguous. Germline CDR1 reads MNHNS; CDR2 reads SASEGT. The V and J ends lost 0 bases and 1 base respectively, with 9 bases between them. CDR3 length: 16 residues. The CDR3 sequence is CASSEAVYENTGELFF. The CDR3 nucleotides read TGTGCCAGCAGTGAAGCTGTGTACGAGAACACCGGGGAGCTGTTTTTT.